These T cell receptor beta chains were read from a single sample in a study of CD8 T cells in ankylosing spondylitis. TCRdb processed the 5' RACE reads anew with MiXCR; each CDR3 protein has one entry. This table holds about 90,000 distinct CDR3 sequences, around 8.3% found once. The sample taken for sequencing was blood, either unsorted or a sorted T cell fraction (not recorded which). The receptors were gathered from a male donor with ankylosing spondylitis. Both conserved end residues are part of each CDR3. Each record gives: V gene, J gene, D gene, clone size, CDR3 DNA, CDR3 protein. D genes are given only for firm matches. A row's size may be missing; if present it is once, few, many or a size class.

>TRBV3-1|TRBJ1-1|TRBD1|.
TGTGCCTGCACCCAAGAGGTCGGCAGGGGGTTCATGAACACTGAAGCTTTCTTT
CACTQEVGRGFMNTEAFF
>TRBV24-1|TRBJ1-4|.|few
TGTGCCACCAGTGATCCCGAGAGGTTGCCTGAAAAACTGTTTTTT
CATSDPERLPEKLFF
>TRBV7-6|TRBJ2-7|TRBD1|few
TGTGCCAGCAGCCCACTCGGGACAGGTAACTACGAGCAGTACTTC
CASSPLGTGNYEQYF
>TRBV9|TRBJ2-2|TRBD1|.
TGTGCCAGCAGCGTAGACAGGACAGGGGGCATCGGGGAGCTGTTTTTT
CASSVDRTGGIGELFF
>TRBV11-2|TRBJ2-1|.|.
TGTGCCAGCAGCTTAGGGTCAGGGCGGTATGAGCAGTTCTTC
CASSLGSGRYEQFF
>TRBV20-1|TRBJ2-1|.|.
TGCAGTGCGACTACGGGGTTTTCCTACAATGAGCAGTTCTTC
CSATTGFSYNEQFF
>TRBV19|TRBJ2-7|TRBD1|.
TGTGCCAGTAGTCCGGGACAGGTCTCCTACGAGCAGTACTTC
CASSPGQVSYEQYF
>TRBV7-2|TRBJ2-1|.|few
TGTGCCAGCAGCATAGAGGACAACTCCTACAATGAGCAGTTCTTC
CASSIEDNSYNEQFF
>TRBV13|TRBJ2-5|.|.
TGTGCCAGCAGCTTAGAAGGGCCGCAAGAGACCCAGTACTTC
CASSLEGPQETQYF
>TRBV30|TRBJ2-2|TRBD2|.
TGTGCCTGGAGTGTCGGAAGCGGGAGGGTTCTCGCCGGGGAGCTGTTTTTT
CAWSVGSGRVLAGELFF
>TRBV6-6|TRBJ2-1|TRBD2|many
TGTGCCACCGCCCGGGAGGCAGTCGATGAGCAGTTCTTC
CATAREAVDEQFF
>TRBV25-1|TRBJ2-7|TRBD1|few
TGTGCCAGCAGAGGGACAGGGGGACGCGAGCAGTACTTC
CASRGTGGREQYF
>TRBV9|TRBJ1-6|.|.
TGTGCCAGCAGCGATGAGGGAATGAGTAATTCACCCCTCCACTTT
CASSDEGMSNSPLHF
>TRBV27|TRBJ2-1|TRBD2|.
TGTGCCAGCAGCCGAGGGACTAGCGGGAGTAATGAGCAGTTCTTC
CASSRGTSGSNEQFF
>TRBV14|TRBJ2-1|.|few
TGTGCCAGCAGCCAAAGTACCCATGAGCAGTTCTTC
CASSQSTHEQFF
>TRBV27|TRBJ2-3|TRBD2|many
TGTGCCAGCAGTTTCGGGGGGTTGGCAGATACGCAGTATTTT
CASSFGGLADTQYF
>TRBV11-2|TRBJ1-1|.|many
TGTGCCAGCAGCTTAGTTGCCCCCCCTGAAGCTTTCTTT
CASSLVAPPEAFF
>TRBV20-1|TRBJ2-7|.|.
TGCAGTGCTAGAGATTGGTCTGAAACAGAGCAGTACTTC
CSARDWSETEQYF
>TRBV18|TRBJ1-2|.|many
TGTGCCAGCTCAAGTAGTAACGGGGCGCGAGACTACACCTTC
CASSSSNGARDYTF
>TRBV5-6|TRBJ2-1|.|many
TGTGCCAGCAGCCCCACCCTACGGGGTGAGCAGTTCTTC
CASSPTLRGEQFF